These T cell receptor beta chains were read from a single sample in a study of blood T cell repertoires in COVID-19. Using immunoSEQ multiplex PCR, the repertoire was profiled, and TCRdb retains in-frame clones only, with some absent. The repertoire holds about 270,000 clones, with 84% as singletons. Source material: peripheral blood. These receptors originate from a human donor with COVID-19, enrolled during active disease. The donor label of this sample is uncertain. Both conserved end residues are part of each CDR3. Each record gives: clone size, V gene, J gene, D gene, CDR3 DNA, CDR3 protein. The D gene is left open where the match is weak. Part of the rows lack a size; the others show once, few, many or a class for expanded clones.

-	TRBV5-6	TRBJ2-7	-	TGTGCCAGCAGCTTGCAGGGTAGGAGATCTCTCGACGAGCAGTACTTC	CASSLQGRRSLDEQYF
-	TRBV6-6	TRBJ2-1	TRBD2	TGTGCCAGCAGTTACTCCGGGACTAGCGGGACGCAGTTCTTC	CASSYSGTSGTQFF
-	TRBV11-2	TRBJ2-1	-	TGTGCCAGCAGCTTTGGCGGTAGCGGCTCCTACAATGAGCAGTTCTTC	CASSFGGSGSYNEQFF
few	TRBV10-1	TRBJ2-1	-	TGCGCCAGCAGCGCGACATCTTACAATGAGCAGTTCTTC	CASSATSYNEQFF
once	TRBV7-2	TRBJ2-7	-	TGTGCCAGCAGCTTAGATCAGGGGGGCAGTAACTACGAGCAGTACTTC	CASSLDQGGSNYEQYF
-	TRBV5-1	TRBJ2-1	TRBD1	TGCGCCAGCAGCTTGGCCCCTTGGGGGACAGGCGATTACAATGAGCAGTTCTTC	CASSLAPWGTGDYNEQFF
-	TRBV7-3	TRBJ2-4	TRBD1	TGTGCCAGCAGCCCCCAGGGGGCAAACATTCAGTACTTC	CASSPQGANIQYF
-	TRBV15	TRBJ2-2	TRBD1	TGTGCCACCAGTAAGACAGGGAAAGATACCGGGGAGCTGTTTTTT	CATSKTGKDTGELFF
-	TRBV9	TRBJ1-4	-	TGTGCCAGCAGCTCCCCCGGTGGGGGGATAGGGGAAAAACTGTTTTTT	CASSSPGGGIGEKLFF
-	TRBV7-8	TRBJ2-7	TRBD1	TGTGCCAGCAGCCGAAACACCCCAGGACAGGGATCTATCTACGAGCAGTACTTC	CASSRNTPGQGSIYEQYF
-	TRBV3-1/TRBV3-2	TRBJ2-5	TRBD2	TGTGCCAGCAGCCTCGAGGCCCTAGCGGGAGAGCAAGAGACCCAGTACTTC	CASSLEALAGEQETQYF
-	TRBV18	TRBJ2-7	TRBD2	TGTGCCAGCTCTCAACCGGGACTAGCGGGAGCGGGGGAGCAGTACTTC	CASSQPGLAGAGEQYF
once	TRBV5-5	TRBJ1-1	TRBD1	TGTGCCAGCAGCTTTGGGACAGGGCGGAACACTGAAGCTTTCTTT	CASSFGTGRNTEAFF
-	TRBV6-5	TRBJ2-1	TRBD1	TGTGCCAGCAACCCGGGACAGGGGCGTGAGCAGTTCTTC	CASNPGQGREQFF
-	TRBV5-3	TRBJ2-3	-	TGTGCCAGAAGCTTCGGCAGGGGGGGCACAGATACGCAGTATTTT	CARSFGRGGTDTQYF
-	TRBV11-2	TRBJ2-5	-	TGTGCCAGCACCTTGCGGGGAGTTACCGGGGAAACCCAGTACTTC	CASTLRGVTGETQYF
-	TRBV19	TRBJ1-6	TRBD1	TGTGCCAGTAGTCCGACAGGGGGTAGTTCACCCCTCCACTTT	CASSPTGGSSPLHF
-	TRBV11-2	TRBJ2-2	-	TGTGCCAGCAGCTTAAGAGGAATTAACACCGGGGAGCTGTTTTTT	CASSLRGINTGELFF
-	TRBV6-5	TRBJ1-6	-	TGTGCCAGCACCATAGCGGACGGCGGGTATTCACCCCTCCACTTT	CASTIADGGYSPLHF
-	TRBV12-3/TRBV12-4	TRBJ1-5	TRBD1	TGTGCCAGCAGTACAGGGGGCAATCAGCCCCAGCATTTT	CASSTGGNQPQHF
-	TRBV7-2	TRBJ2-2	-	TGTGCCAGCAGCCAGGACGGGCAGGCGGGGGCCACCGGGGAGCTGTTTTTT	CASSQDGQAGATGELFF
-	TRBV6-5	TRBJ1-5	-	TGTGCCAGCAAGGTCGGCAGGGGTTTGAATCAGCCCCAGCATTTT	CASKVGRGLNQPQHF
-	TRBV28	TRBJ1-3	-	TGTGCCAGCAGTTTAGGGCGAGCACTTGGAAACACCATATATTTT	CASSLGRALGNTIYF
-	TRBV18	TRBJ1-5	-	TGTGCCAGCTCCAACCCGTCGGGGGGCGCGTATCAGCCCCAGCATTTT	CASSNPSGGAYQPQHF
-	TRBV5-4	TRBJ1-2	TRBD1	TGTGCCAGCAGCTCCTGGACAGGGGGCACCTCTGGCTACACCTTC	CASSSWTGGTSGYTF
-	TRBV19	TRBJ1-1	TRBD1	TGTGCCAGTAGTATAGGTTGGGACAGGGGGCGCAAGGTCACCAGGGGGAACACTGAAGCTTTCTTT	CASSIGWDRGRKVTRGNTEAFF
-	TRBV11-2	TRBJ2-7	TRBD2	TGTGCCAGCAGCTGGGGACTAGCCAACCTCTACGAGCAGTACTTC	CASSWGLANLYEQYF
-	TRBV28	TRBJ2-7	-	TGTGCCAGCAGTTACACCCCCCGCGGGATTAAAATCTACGAGCAGTACTTC	CASSYTPRGIKIYEQYF
-	TRBV13	TRBJ1-5	-	TGTGCCAGCAGCTTAGCTGATCAGCCCCAGCATTTT	CASSLADQPQHF
-	TRBV30	TRBJ1-2	TRBD1	TGTGCCTGGAGTCAGCCAGGGGGGTTCTATGGCTACACCTTC	CAWSQPGGFYGYTF
-	TRBV15	TRBJ2-5	TRBD1	TGTGCCACCAGCAGGGACAGGGGCCAAGAGACCCAGTACTTC	CATSRDRGQETQYF
-	TRBV28	TRBJ2-7	-	TGTGCCAGCAGCGTACAGGGTCGGTTAACAACCTACGAGCAGTACTTC	CASSVQGRLTTYEQYF
-	TRBV24-1	TRBJ2-1	-	TGTGCCACCAGTGACCCCGCCGGGTACAATGAGCAGTTCTTC	CATSDPAGYNEQFF
-	TRBV5-1	TRBJ2-2	-	TGCGCCAGCAGCTTGGATAGCAGCTTGAACACCGGGGAGCTGTTTTTT	CASSLDSSLNTGELFF
-	TRBV5-1	TRBJ1-1	-	TGCGCCAGCAGCTTGGACGACAGCCAACCCCAAGCTTTCTTT	CASSLDDSQPQAFF
-	TRBV10-3	TRBJ2-1	TRBD2	TGTGCCACCAAGGGGACTAGCGGGAGACAAGGGCATGAGCAGTTCTTC	CATKGTSGRQGHEQFF
few	TRBV6-1	TRBJ2-2	TRBD2	TGTGCCAGCAGTGAAGCATCAGGGCTAGCGGCCGGGGAGCTGTTTTTT	CASSEASGLAAGELFF
-	TRBV11-2	TRBJ2-7	-	TGTGCCAGCAGCTTAGGACGGCAGGGCCAACAGTACTTC	CASSLGRQGQQYF
-	TRBV4-3	TRBJ1-4	-	TGCGCCAGCAGCCAAGATCCCGGGATTTCGGGTGAAAAACTGTTTTTT	CASSQDPGISGEKLFF
-	TRBV5-1	TRBJ2-7	TRBD1	TGCGCCAGCAGCCCGGAAGGGGGTTCCAGGGGGAGATACGAGCAGTACTTC	CASSPEGGSRGRYEQYF
-	TRBV19	TRBJ1-4	-	TGTGCCAGTAACAAGAATGAAAAACTGTTTTTT	CASNKNEKLFF
-	TRBV28	TRBJ1-5	TRBD1	TGTGCCAGCAGTTTGCTACAGGGGCGAGCCGGGGGTCAGCCCCAGCATTTT	CASSLLQGRAGGQPQHF
few	TRBV28	TRBJ2-3	TRBD2	TGTGCCAGCAGGTCGGGAGGGCCGGCAGATACGCAGTATTTT	CASRSGGPADTQYF
-	TRBV5-1	TRBJ2-5	TRBD2	TGCGCCAGCAGCTTGGGACTAGCGGGAGTGGGTGAGACCCAGTACTTC	CASSLGLAGVGETQYF
-	TRBV5-6	TRBJ2-5	TRBD2	TGTGCCAGCAGCACCTTATTGGGACTAGCGGGGCAAGAGACCCAGTACTTC	CASSTLLGLAGQETQYF
-	TRBV2	TRBJ1-4	-	TGTGCCAGCGGAGGTCCCCAGGAGGACGGTCCCCGGCGAAAACTGTTTTTT	CASGGPQEDGPRRKLFF
-	TRBV3-1/TRBV3-2	TRBJ1-1	-	TGTGCCAGCAGCCCGCGACAGGTCGATAGGAGAGCTTTCTTT	CASSPRQVDRRAFF
-	TRBV19	TRBJ2-1	TRBD2	TGTGCCAGCTCGGGACTAGCGGGAGTCGGTGAGCAGTTCTTC	CASSGLAGVGEQFF
-	TRBV9	TRBJ2-6	TRBD2	TGTGCCAGCAGCGTAGCGGGAGGGCTCTCTGGGGCCAACGTCCTGACTTTC	CASSVAGGLSGANVLTF
-	TRBV7-2	TRBJ2-7	TRBD1	TGTGCCAGCAGCTTAGCCGGGACAGGTTCCTACGAGCAGTACTTC	CASSLAGTGSYEQYF
-	TRBV28	TRBJ2-7	TRBD1	TGTGCCAGCAGTTTAGAGGGACCGGGACAGGAGCAGTACTTC	CASSLEGPGQEQYF
-	TRBV19	TRBJ1-2	-	TGTGCCAGTAACCAACAGGGTCTTGGTGGCTACACCTTC	CASNQQGLGGYTF
-	TRBV18	TRBJ2-3	TRBD2	TGTGCCAGCTTAGATGGATCTAGCGGAAGCACAGATACGCAGTATTTT	CASLDGSSGSTDTQYF